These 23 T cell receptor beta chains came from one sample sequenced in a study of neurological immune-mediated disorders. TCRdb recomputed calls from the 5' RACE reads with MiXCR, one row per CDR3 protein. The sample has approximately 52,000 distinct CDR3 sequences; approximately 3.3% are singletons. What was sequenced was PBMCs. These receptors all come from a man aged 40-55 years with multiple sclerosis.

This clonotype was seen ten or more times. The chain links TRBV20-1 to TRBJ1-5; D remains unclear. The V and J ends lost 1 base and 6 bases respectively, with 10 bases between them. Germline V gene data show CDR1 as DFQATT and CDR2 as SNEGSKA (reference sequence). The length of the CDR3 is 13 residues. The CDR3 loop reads CSARVFHGQPQHF. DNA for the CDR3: TGCAGTGCTAGAGTGTTTCACGGTCAGCCCCAGCATTTT.

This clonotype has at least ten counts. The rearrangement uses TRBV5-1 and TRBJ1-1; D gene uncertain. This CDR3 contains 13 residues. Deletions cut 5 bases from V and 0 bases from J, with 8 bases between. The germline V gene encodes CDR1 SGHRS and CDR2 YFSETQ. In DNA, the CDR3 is TGCGCCAGCAGGACAACCTTGAACACTGAAGCTTTCTTT. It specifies CASRTTLNTEAFF.

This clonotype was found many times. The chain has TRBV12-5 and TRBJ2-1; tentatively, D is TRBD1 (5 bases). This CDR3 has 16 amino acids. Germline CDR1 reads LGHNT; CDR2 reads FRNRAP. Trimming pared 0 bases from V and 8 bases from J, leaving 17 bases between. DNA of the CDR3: TGTGCTAGTGGTTTGGTACTGGGCAGGGTAGATGATGAGCAGTTCTTC. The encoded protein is CASGLVLGRVDDEQFF.

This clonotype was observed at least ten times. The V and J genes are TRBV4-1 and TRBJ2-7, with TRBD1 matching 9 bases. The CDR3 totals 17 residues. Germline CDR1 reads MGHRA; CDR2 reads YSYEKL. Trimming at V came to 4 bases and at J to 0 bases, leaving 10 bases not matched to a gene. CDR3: CASSPGPGTGTSYEQYF. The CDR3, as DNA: TGCGCCAGCAGCCCAGGCCCCGGGACAGGGACCTCCTACGAGCAGTACTTC.

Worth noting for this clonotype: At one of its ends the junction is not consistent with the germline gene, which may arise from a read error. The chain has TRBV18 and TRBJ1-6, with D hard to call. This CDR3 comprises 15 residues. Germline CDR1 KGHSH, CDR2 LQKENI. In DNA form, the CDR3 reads TGTGCCAGCTCACCATCGGCGGATTATAATTCACCCCTCAACTTT. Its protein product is CASSPSADYNSPLNF.

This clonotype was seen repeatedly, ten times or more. This CDR3 reads CSANVILNEQFF. CDR3 nucleotide sequence: TGCAGTGCGAACGTTATCCTCAATGAGCAGTTCTTC. The chain links TRBV20-1 to TRBJ2-1; D unresolved. V was shortened by 6 bases and J by 6 bases, with 12 bases between the two germline ends. This CDR3 is built from 12 residues. Germline V lookup: CDR1 DFQATT, CDR2 SNEGSKA (reference sequence).

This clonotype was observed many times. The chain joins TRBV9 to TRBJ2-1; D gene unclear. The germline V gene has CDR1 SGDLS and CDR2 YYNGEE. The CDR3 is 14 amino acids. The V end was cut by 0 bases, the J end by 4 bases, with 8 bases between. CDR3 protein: CASSVGVEYNEQFF. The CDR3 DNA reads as TGTGCCAGCAGCGTAGGTGTTGAGTACAATGAGCAGTTCTTC. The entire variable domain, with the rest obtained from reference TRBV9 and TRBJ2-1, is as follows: DSGVTQTPKHLITATGQRVTLRCSPRSGDLSVYWYQQSLDQGLQFLIQYYNGEERAKGNILERFSAQQFPDLHSELNLSSLELGDSALYFCASSVGVEYNEQFFGPGTRLTVL.

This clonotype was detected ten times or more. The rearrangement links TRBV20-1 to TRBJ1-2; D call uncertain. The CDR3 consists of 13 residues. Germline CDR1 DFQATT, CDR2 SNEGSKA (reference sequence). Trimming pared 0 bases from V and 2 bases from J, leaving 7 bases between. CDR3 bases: TGCAGTGCTAGAGAGGAGAGGAACTATGGCTACACCTTC. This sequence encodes CSAREERNYGYTF.

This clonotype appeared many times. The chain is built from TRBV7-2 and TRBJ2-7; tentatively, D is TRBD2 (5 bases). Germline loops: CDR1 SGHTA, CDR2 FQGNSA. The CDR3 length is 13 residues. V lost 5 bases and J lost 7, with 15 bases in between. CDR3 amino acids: CASSRDTSREQYF. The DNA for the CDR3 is TGTGCCAGCAGCCGGGATACCTCACGAGAGCAGTACTTC. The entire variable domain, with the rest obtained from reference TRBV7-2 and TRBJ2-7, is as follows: GAGVSQSPSNKVTEKGKDVELRCDPISGHTALYWYRQSLGQGLEFLIYFQGNSAPDKSGLPSDRFSAERTGGSVSTLTIQRTQQEDSAVYLCASSRDTSREQYFGPGTRLTVT.

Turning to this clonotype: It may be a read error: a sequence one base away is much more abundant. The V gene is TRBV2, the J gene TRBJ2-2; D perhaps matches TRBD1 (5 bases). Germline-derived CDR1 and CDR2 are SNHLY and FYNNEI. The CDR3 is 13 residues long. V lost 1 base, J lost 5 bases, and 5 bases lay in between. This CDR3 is CASSEGTTGELFF. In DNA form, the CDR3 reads TGTGCCAGCAGTGAAGGGACAACCGGGGAGCTGTTTTTT.

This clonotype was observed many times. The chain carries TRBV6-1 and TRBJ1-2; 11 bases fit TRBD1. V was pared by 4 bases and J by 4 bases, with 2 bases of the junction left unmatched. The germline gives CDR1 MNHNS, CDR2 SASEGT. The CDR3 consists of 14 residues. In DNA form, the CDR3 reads TGTGCCAGCAGTGGGGACAGGGGGTCCTATGGCTACACCTTC. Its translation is CASSGDRGSYGYTF.

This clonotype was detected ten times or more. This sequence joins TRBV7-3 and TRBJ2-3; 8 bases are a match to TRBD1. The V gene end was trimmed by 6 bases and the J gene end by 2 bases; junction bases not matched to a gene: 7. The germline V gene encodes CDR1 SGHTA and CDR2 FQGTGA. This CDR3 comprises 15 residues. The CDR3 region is CASSFRGRTTDTQYF. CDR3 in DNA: TGTGCCAGCAGTTTCAGGGGGCGGACCACAGATACGCAGTATTTT. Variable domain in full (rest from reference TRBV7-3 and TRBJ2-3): GAGVSQTPSNKVTEKGKYVELRCDPISGHTALYWYRQSLGQGPEFLIYFQGTGAADDSGLPNDRFFAVRPEGSVSTLKIQRTERGDSAVYLCASSFRGRTTDTQYFGPGTRLTVL.

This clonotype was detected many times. The CDR3 DNA is TGTGCCAGTAGTTCATGGGCGGGAGAGACCCAGTACTTC. Protein: CASSSWAGETQYF. V and J are TRBV19 and TRBJ2-5; D perhaps matches TRBD2 (5 bases). The CDR3 has 13 residues. Germline CDR1 and CDR2: LNHDA and SQIVND (reference sequence). The germline V and J ends were trimmed by 5 bases and 4 bases, with 11 bases remaining between them.

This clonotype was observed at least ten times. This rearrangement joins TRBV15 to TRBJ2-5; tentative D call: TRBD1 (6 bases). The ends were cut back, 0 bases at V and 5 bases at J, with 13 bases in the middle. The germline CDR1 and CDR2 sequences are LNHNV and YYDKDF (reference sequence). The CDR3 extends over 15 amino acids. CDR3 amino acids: CATSRDSTGWETQYF. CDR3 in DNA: TGTGCCACCAGCAGAGATTCCACAGGGTGGGAGACCCAGTACTTC.

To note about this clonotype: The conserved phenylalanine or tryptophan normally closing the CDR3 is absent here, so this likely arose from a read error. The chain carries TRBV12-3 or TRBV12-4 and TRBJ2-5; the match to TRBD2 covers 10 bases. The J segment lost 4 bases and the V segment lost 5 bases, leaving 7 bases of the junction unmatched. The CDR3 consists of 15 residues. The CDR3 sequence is CASSPSGGARETQYV. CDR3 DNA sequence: TGTGCCAGCAGTCCGAGCGGGGGGGCCCGAGAGACCCAGTACGTC.

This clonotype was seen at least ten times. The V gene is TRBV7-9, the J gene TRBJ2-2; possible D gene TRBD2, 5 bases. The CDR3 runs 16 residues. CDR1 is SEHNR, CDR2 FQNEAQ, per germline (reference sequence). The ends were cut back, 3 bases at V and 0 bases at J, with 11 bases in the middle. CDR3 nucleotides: TGTGCCAGCAGCTTTTATCGGGGAGCGAACACCGGGGAGCTGTTTTTT. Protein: CASSFYRGANTGELFF.

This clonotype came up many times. The CDR3 sequence: CASSRSVTANTGELFF. CDR3 coding DNA: TGCGCCAGCAGCCGATCAGTCACCGCGAACACCGGGGAGCTGTTTTTT. The genes are TRBV5-1 and TRBJ2-2; D is unclear. Per germline, CDR1 SGHRS and CDR2 YFSETQ. This CDR3 is built from 16 residues. V was pared by 4 bases and J by 0 bases, with 13 bases between.

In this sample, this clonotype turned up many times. The CDR3 is CASSYTGRRDQPQHF. CDR3 DNA: TGTGCCAGCAGCTACACCGGACGTCGGGACCAGCCCCAGCATTTT. This sequence joins TRBV5-6 and TRBJ1-5, with D maybe TRBD1 (5 bases). CDR3 length: 15 residues. Germline CDR1 reads SGHDT; CDR2 reads YYEEEE. The V end lost 3 bases, the J end lost 7 bases, and 17 bases lay between the germline ends.

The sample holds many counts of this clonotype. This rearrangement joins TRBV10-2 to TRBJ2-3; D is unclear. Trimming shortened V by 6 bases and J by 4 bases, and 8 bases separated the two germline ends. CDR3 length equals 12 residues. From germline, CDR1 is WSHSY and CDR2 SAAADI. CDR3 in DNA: TGCGCCAGCAGCCCGACCTCAGATACGCAGTATTTT. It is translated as CASSPTSDTQYF.

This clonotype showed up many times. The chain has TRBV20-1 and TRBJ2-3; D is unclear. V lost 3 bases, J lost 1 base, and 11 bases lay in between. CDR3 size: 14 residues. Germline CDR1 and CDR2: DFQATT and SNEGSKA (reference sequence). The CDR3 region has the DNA TGCAGTGCTAGTAGGAACTCTGGCACAGATACGCAGTATTTT. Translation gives CSASRNSGTDTQYF.

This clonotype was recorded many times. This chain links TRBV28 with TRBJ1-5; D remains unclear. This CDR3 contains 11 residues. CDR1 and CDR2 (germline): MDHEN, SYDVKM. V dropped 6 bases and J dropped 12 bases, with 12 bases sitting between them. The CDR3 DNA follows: TGTGCCAGCAGCTATACCAGATACCAGCATTTT. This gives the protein CASSYTRYQHF.

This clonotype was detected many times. The CDR3 bases are TGTGCCAGCAGCTTAGAGGCAATACGCACAGATACGCAGTATTTT. Its translation: CASSLEAIRTDTQYF. This chain connects TRBV7-3 to TRBJ2-3; D gene unclear. The V end was cut by 2 bases, the J end by 1 base, with 10 bases between. The CDR3 consists of 15 residues. Per the germline V gene, CDR1 is SGHTA and CDR2 is FQGTGA.

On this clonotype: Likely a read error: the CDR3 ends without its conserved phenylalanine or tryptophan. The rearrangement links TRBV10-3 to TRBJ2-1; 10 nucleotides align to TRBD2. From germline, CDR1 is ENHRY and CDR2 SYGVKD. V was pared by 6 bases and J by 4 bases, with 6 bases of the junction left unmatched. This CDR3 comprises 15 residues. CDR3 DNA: TGTGCCATCAGGGAGCTAGCGGGGGCTTACAATGAGCAGTTCAAC. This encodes CAIRELAGAYNEQFN.